Below, 17 T cell receptor beta chains from the same sample are listed, as sequenced in a study of T cell responses to AZD1222 COVID-19 vaccine. This table comes from immunoSEQ multiplex PCR, and its TCRdb copy is limited to in-frame clones, with some not included. The sample carries 150,000 to 200,000 clones, approximately 90% recorded once. Sequencing was performed on peripheral blood, taken on day 0 of AZD1222 vaccination. The receptor source for this set is an adult in good health.

V is TRBV6-2 or TRBV6-3 and J is TRBJ2-5, with 8 bases aligning to TRBD1. Germline-derived CDR1 and CDR2 are MNHEY and SVGEGT. The CDR3 length is 19 residues. V gave up 0 bases and J gave up 5 bases; unmatched junction bases: 17. DNA of the CDR3: TGTGCCAGCAGTTACTCGATATTCAGGACAGGGAGGCCGGAGGAGACCCAGTACTTC. Translation gives CASSYSIFRTGRPEETQYF.

The V gene is TRBV5-4, the J gene TRBJ1-4; 8 positions agree with TRBD1. CDR3 length: 16 residues. Germline V gives CDR1 SGHNT, CDR2 YYREEE (reference sequence). Trimming took 3 bases from V and 3 from J; bases not matched to a gene: 7. The CDR3 DNA reads as TGTGCCAGCAGCTCACAGACAGGGGTATCTAATGAAAAACTGTTTTTT. Its protein product is CASSSQTGVSNEKLFF.

The V call is TRBV4-1, the J call TRBJ2-2; TRBD1 is a possible D gene (6 bases). The CDR3 runs 14 residues. Per the germline V gene, CDR1 is MGHRA and CDR2 is YSYEKL. V gave up 0 bases and J gave up 6 bases, with 8 bases separating them. CDR3 coding DNA: TGCGCCAGCAGCCAAGATGGGGGCCCCGGGGAGCTGTTTTTT. Protein: CASSQDGGPGELFF.

V and J are TRBV28 and TRBJ1-1, with D uncertain. The V and J ends lost 4 bases and 1 base respectively, with 7 bases between them. CDR1 is MDHEN, CDR2 SYDVKM, per germline. The CDR3 contains 13 residues. CDR3 nucleotide sequence: TGTGCCAGCAGTTCCCCGCCGAACACTGAAGCTTTCTTT. This gives the protein CASSSPPNTEAFF.

The rearrangement uses TRBV15 and TRBJ2-3; D uncertain. The germline gives CDR1 LNHNV, CDR2 YYDKDF (reference sequence). Trimming took off 0 bases at V and 3 bases at J, with 4 bases between the two ends. The CDR3 runs 13 residues. The CDR3 loop is CATSRDVTDTQYF. The CDR3, as DNA: TGTGCCACCAGCAGAGATGTTACAGATACGCAGTATTTT.

This chain connects TRBV28 to TRBJ2-1; possibly TRBD1 or TRBD2 for D (5 bases each). In germline, CDR1 is MDHEN, CDR2 SYDVKM. The CDR3 totals 16 residues. V was clipped by 2 bases and J by 9 bases, with 20 bases between them. The CDR3 loop reads CASSLAGTKGLVEQFF. CDR3 nucleotide sequence: TGTGCCAGCAGTTTAGCCGGGACCAAAGGTTTAGTTGAGCAGTTCTTC.

This rearrangement joins TRBV5-4 to TRBJ1-2; 8 positions match TRBD1. Germline lookup yields CDR1 SGHNT and CDR2 YYREEE (reference sequence). The V segment lost 3 bases and the J segment 5 bases; nucleotides outside the gene matches: 9. The CDR3 is made up of 15 amino acids. The CDR3 region is CASSSQVTGVYGYTF. CDR3 sequence (DNA): TGTGCCAGCAGCTCCCAGGTGACAGGGGTTTATGGCTACACCTTC. Looking up the rest from reference TRBV5-4 and TRBJ1-2 gives the full variable domain: ETGVTQSPTHLIKTRGQQVTLRCSSQSGHNTVSWYQQALGQGPQFIFQYYREEENGRGNFPPRFSGLQFPNYSSELNVNALELDDSALYLCASSSQVTGVYGYTFGSGTRLTVV.

This sequence joins TRBV19 and TRBJ2-1; D remains unclear. The CDR3 runs 12 residues. The germline CDR1 and CDR2 sequences are LNHDA and SQIVND (reference sequence). Here the CDR3 reads CASSDPYNEQFF. CDR3 in DNA: TGTGCATCCTCGGATCCCTACAATGAGCAGTTCTTC.

The gene calls are TRBV14 and TRBJ1-3; no clear D. The CDR3 is made up of 18 amino acids. Trimming took off 2 bases at V and 2 bases at J, with 19 bases between the two ends. Germline CDR1 and CDR2: SGHDN and FVKESK. This chain's CDR3 is CASSQRLFVSQPGNTIYF. The CDR3 nucleotides read TGTGCCAGCAGCCAAAGGCTTTTCGTGTCTCAGCCTGGAAACACCATATATTTT.

The rearrangement uses TRBV6-6 and TRBJ2-7, with D perhaps matching TRBD2 (5 bases). The CDR3 is made up of 13 amino acids. Germline V gene lookup returns CDR1 MNHNY and CDR2 SVGAGI (reference sequence). V shed 2 bases and J shed 7 bases, with 12 bases lying between them. Written as DNA, the CDR3 is TGTGCCAGCAGTTACCTCGCGGGCGGAGAGCAGTACTTC. Its protein product is CASSYLAGGEQYF.

The J gene is TRBJ2-3, the V gene TRBV28, with 16 positions matching TRBD2. Looked up from germline, CDR1 is MDHEN and CDR2 is SYDVKM. This CDR3 has 17 residues. V shed 5 bases and J 5 bases; nucleotides not matched to a gene: 7. CDR3 protein: CASSPPGLAGGLDTQYF. CDR3 coding DNA: TGTGCCAGCAGTCCGCCGGGACTAGCGGGAGGGCTAGATACGCAGTATTTT.

The chain uses TRBV5-6 and TRBJ1-2, with D possibly matching TRBD1 (5 bases). Germline CDR1 SGHDT, CDR2 YYEEEE. The V end was cut by 3 bases, the J end by 5 bases, with 17 bases between. The CDR3 extends over 15 amino acids. The CDR3 region has the DNA TGTGCCAGCAGCTCCGGGCCTGGACGGGGGTATGGCTACACCTTC. Its translation is CASSSGPGRGYGYTF. Complete variable domain (other parts from reference TRBV5-6 and TRBJ1-2): DAGVTQSPTHLIKTRGQQVTLRCSPKSGHDTVSWYQQALGQGPQFIFQYYEEEERQRGNFPDRFSGHQFPNYSSELNVNALLLGDSALYLCASSSGPGRGYGYTFGSGTRLTVV.

The chain recombines TRBV3-1 (or the pseudogene TRBV3-2) with TRBJ2-3, with D tentatively TRBD1 (6 bases). Germline CDR1 and CDR2: LGHDT and YNNKEL (reference sequence). With 0 bases removed from V and 6 bases from J, the gap between germline ends came to 16 bases. The CDR3 is made up of 16 amino acids. In DNA, the CDR3 is TGTGCCAGCAGCCAAGAGAGGGGGTTAGCCCGGGATACGCAGTATTTT. It translates to CASSQERGLARDTQYF.

The rearrangement joins TRBV9 to TRBJ1-2; the D is unclear. Germline CDR1 and CDR2: SGDLS and YYNGEE. The CDR3 is made up of 14 amino acids. Trimming removed 0 bases from V and 3 bases from J, with 9 bases in between. The CDR3 spells CASSVGVRDYGYTF. The CDR3 DNA reads TGTGCCAGCAGCGTAGGGGTCCGGGACTATGGCTACACCTTC.

The gene calls are TRBV7-9 and TRBJ1-5, with D perhaps TRBD1 (5 bases). The CDR3 totals 16 residues. Germline-derived CDR1 and CDR2 are SEHNR and FQNEAQ (reference sequence). V gave up 3 bases and J gave up 3 bases, with 15 bases separating them. The chain's CDR3 is CASSLGPAGPNQPQHF. CDR3 in DNA: TGTGCCAGCAGCTTGGGGCCAGCAGGGCCCAATCAGCCCCAGCATTTT.

This chain joins TRBV24-1 and TRBJ2-3; the D gene could be TRBD1 or TRBD2 (5 bases each). Germline CDR1 and CDR2: KGHDR and SFDVKD. There are 17 residues in the CDR3. V gave up 3 bases and J gave up 4 bases, with 19 bases separating them. CDR3 DNA sequence: TGTGCCACCAGTGATCGGTACCTTGGAAGGGACCCAGATACGCAGTATTTT. It codes for CATSDRYLGRDPDTQYF.

The CDR3 here is CASSSGGRNEQFF. The CDR3 DNA sequence: TGTGCCAGCAGCTCGGGCGGACGCAATGAGCAGTTCTTC. The V call is TRBV7-6, the J call TRBJ2-1; no clear D. This CDR3 region has 13 residues. CDR1 and CDR2 (germline): SGHVS, FNYEAQ. The V gene lost 4 bases and the J gene lost 6 bases, with 10 bases spanning the gap.